This T cell receptor (beta chain) is drawn from a study of shared clonotypes between healthy human individuals. V shed 2 bases and J shed 3 bases, with 7 bases lying between them. Germline V gene sequence: CDR1 SGHAT, CDR2 FQNNGV. This CDR3 comprises 13 residues. This clone showed up just a few times. The naive CD8 fraction comprised CD45RO-negative cells positively selected for CCR7 and excluded terminally differentiated effector memory CD45RA+ cells. The method was immunoSEQ multiplex PCR; TCRdb's version includes in-frame clones alone and lacks a portion of them. The table includes a few million clones, 80% to 95% detected once.

Sequenced input: naive CD8+ T cells from PBMCs. The chain combines TRBV11-2 with TRBJ1-1; D is possibly TRBD1 (5 bases). This TCR was recovered from a man aged 18 to 35 in good health. Some clones in this sample may be carry-over from other donors' samples. As DNA, the CDR3 is TGTGCCAGCAGCTTATGGGGGGACACTGAAGCTTTCTTT. Encoded protein: CASSLWGDTEAFF.